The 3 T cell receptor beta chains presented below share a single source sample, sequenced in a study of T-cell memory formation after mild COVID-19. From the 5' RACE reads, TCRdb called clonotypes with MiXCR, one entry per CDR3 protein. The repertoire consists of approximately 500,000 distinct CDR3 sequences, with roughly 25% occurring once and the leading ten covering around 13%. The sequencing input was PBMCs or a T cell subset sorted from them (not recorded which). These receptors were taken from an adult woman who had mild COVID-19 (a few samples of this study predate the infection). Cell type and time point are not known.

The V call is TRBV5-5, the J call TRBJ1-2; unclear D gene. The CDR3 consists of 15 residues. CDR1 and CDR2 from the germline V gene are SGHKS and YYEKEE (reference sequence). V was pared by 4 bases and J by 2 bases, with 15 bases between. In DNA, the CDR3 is TGTGCCAGCAGCCCTGAATTAACACAGAACTATGGCTACACCTTC. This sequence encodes CASSPELTQNYGYTF.

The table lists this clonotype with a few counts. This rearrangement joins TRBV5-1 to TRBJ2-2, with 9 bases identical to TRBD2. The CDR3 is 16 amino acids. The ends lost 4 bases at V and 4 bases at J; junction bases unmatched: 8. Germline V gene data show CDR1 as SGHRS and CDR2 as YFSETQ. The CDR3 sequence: CASSVRLAEPTGELFF. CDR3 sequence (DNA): TGCGCCAGCAGCGTGAGACTAGCGGAGCCCACCGGGGAGCTGTTTTTT.

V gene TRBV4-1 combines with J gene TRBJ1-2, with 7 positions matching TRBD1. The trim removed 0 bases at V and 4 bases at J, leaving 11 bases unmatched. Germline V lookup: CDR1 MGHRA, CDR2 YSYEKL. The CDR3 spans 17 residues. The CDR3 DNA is TGCGCCAGCAGCCAAGACAGGGGGGATCATCGTGGCTATGGCTACACCTTC. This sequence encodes CASSQDRGDHRGYGYTF.